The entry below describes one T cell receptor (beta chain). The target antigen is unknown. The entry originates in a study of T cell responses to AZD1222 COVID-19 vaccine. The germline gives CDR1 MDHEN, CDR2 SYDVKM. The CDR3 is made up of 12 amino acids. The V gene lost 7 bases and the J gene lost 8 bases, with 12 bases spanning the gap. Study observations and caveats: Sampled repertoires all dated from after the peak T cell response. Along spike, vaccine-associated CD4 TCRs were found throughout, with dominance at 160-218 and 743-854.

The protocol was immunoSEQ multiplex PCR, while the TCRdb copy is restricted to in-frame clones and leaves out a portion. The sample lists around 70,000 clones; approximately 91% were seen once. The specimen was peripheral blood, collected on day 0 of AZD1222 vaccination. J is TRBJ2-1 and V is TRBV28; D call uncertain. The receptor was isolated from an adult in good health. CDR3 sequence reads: CASTVGIDEQFF. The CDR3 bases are TGTGCCAGCACCGTAGGGATAGATGAGCAGTTCTTC.